The present entry profiles one TCR beta chain with its context. This clonotype was recorded at least ten times. This clone's antigen is unknown. Qualities for individual bases were not recorded, and no much larger clone is one base off. The data are from a study of response to subunit inactivated influenza vaccine (dated by TCRdb to the late 2010s). Regarding the research as a whole: The study used deep quantitative T cell receptor repertoire profiling to track responses to a trivalent subunit inactivated influenza vaccine.

The library came from RT-PCR. The data were produced on an Illumina HiSeq 2500. The public reads were reprocessed in TCRdb via fastp at Q25 and MiXCR, keeping in-frame beta chains. Each entry merges the rows of one CDR3 protein and shows their most common DNA and genes. This sample comprises approximately 680,000 distinct CDR3 sequences, 15% to 19% of them detected only once. 11% of the sample is taken by the ten largest. Paper-wide results and their limitations: It was suggested by the authors that each seasonal influenza vaccination may recruit only a limited number of new T cells.

Trimming at the junction amounts to 0 bases on V and 4 bases on J, and the germline ends lie 9 bases apart. Including cysteine and phenylalanine, the CDR3 has 14 amino acids. The CDR3 DNA has 42 bases and is translated from base 1. Looking up the germline V gene (reference sequence) yields CDR1 SEHNR and CDR2 FQNEAQ. This chain joins TRBV7-9 to TRBJ1-2; a weak D assignment points to TRBD1 (5 bases agree). Sequencing was performed on PBMCs from blood, taken roughly 12 days after vaccination. This sequence was found in a man aged 50 or older who received an inactivated influenza vaccine. Donor details come from another sample of the same person, matched by shared clones. The DNA sequence reads TGTGCCAGCAGCTTAGCTGGGGCTGGCTATGGCTACACCTTC. This sequence encodes CASSLAGAGYGYTF.